This T cell receptor beta chain was documented in a study of blood T cells in healthy people across ages. Primed by a sample-barcoded 5' primer and a J-beta primer mix, a second PCR proceeded for about 6 to 12 cycles. Every cDNA molecule bore a tag from a template-switch adaptor containing 12 random nucleotides. TCRdb re-called the 5' RACE reads through MiXCR, storing one row per CDR3 protein. The top ten hold 23% of the sample, which has 1.8 million or so distinct CDR3 sequences, about two fifths seen once. Per sample, no less than 5 micrograms of total RNA were extracted. As concerns this clonotype: Its specificity is unknown.

Findings of the study overall: Reliance upon unsorted PBMCs precluded definitive naive versus antigen-experienced comparison. There was no known CMV status for donors, so expanded clonotype changes were possibly confounded.

The receptor comes from a human donor in good health. Material for sequencing was blood.

CDR3 in DNA: TGTGCCAGCAGTGAAGTCGGGGAAGAGTTTTCCTATGGCTACACCTTC. Its translation: CASSEVGEEFSYGYTF. The chain links TRBV2 to TRBJ1-2; D is ambiguous. Germline CDR1 SNHLY, CDR2 FYNNEI. The CDR3 extends over 16 amino acids. V was trimmed by 1 base and J by 4 bases, leaving 16 bases between them.